Following are 17 T cell receptor beta chains from one sample sequenced in a study of CD8+ T cells in alopecia areata. The authors extracted RNA and reverse transcribed it into cDNA as the sequencing template. The assay was immunoSEQ multiplex PCR, and TCRdb's table has in-frame clones only and misses some. Found here are 200,000 or so clones, roughly three fifths of them singletons; the top ten hold over 4%. Sequencing input: CD8+ T cells sorted from blood. Every receptor here comes from a human donor in good health.

The CDR3: CATRYTTGETFF. The CDR3 region has the DNA TGCGCCACCCGATATACGACAGGCGAGACATTCTTT. J is TRBJ1-1 and V is TRBV5-1, with a tentative D call TRBD1 (6 bases). Per germline, CDR1 SGHRS and CDR2 YFSETQ. The CDR3 spans 12 residues. Trimming left V 9 bases short and J 14 bases short, with 23 bases between.

This chain uses TRBV29-1 with TRBJ1-2; 7 bases fit TRBD1. The CDR3 length is 15 residues. Germline V gene lookup returns CDR1 SQVTM and CDR2 ANQGSEA. Trimming removed 6 bases from V and 1 base from J; junction bases left unmatched: 11. Here the CDR3 reads CSVDGQEFLNYGYTF. The CDR3, as DNA: TGCAGCGTGGATGGACAGGAGTTTCTTAACTATGGCTACACCTTC.

The CDR3 spells CASSYSSTGFNSPLHF. CDR3 DNA: TGTGCCAGCAGTTACTCGTCAACAGGGTTTAATTCACCCCTCCACTTT. The chain couples TRBV6-5 to TRBJ1-6; weak D call: TRBD1 (6 bases). This CDR3 has 16 amino acids. CDR1 is MNHEY, CDR2 SVGAGI, per germline. Trimming removed 0 bases at V and 6 bases at J, with 12 bases between.

This clone was counted a few times. V usage is TRBV7-2 and J usage is TRBJ2-7; the D is unclear. The germline CDR1 and CDR2 sequences are SGHTA and FQGNSA. This CDR3 is built from 13 residues. V lost 3 bases, J lost 7 bases, and 13 bases lay in between. This CDR3 reads CASSFPNLREQYF. The CDR3, as DNA: TGTGCCAGCAGCTTTCCCAATTTAAGGGAGCAGTACTTC.

This clone was counted only a few times. This chain joins TRBV30 and TRBJ2-6; D not certain. In germline, CDR1 is GTSNPN, CDR2 SVGIG (reference sequence). V was cut by 5 bases and J by 0 bases, with 8 bases left in between. This CDR3 comprises 14 residues. CDR3 amino acids: CAWASGSGANVLTF. The CDR3 region has the DNA TGTGCCTGGGCTTCGGGCTCTGGGGCCAACGTCCTGACTTTC.

The chain is built from TRBV6-5 and TRBJ1-2, with D possibly matching TRBD1 (5 bases). V dropped 0 bases and J dropped 8 bases, with 13 bases sitting between them. The CDR3 runs to 14 residues. CDR1 and CDR2 (germline): MNHEY, SVGAGI. Written as DNA, the CDR3 is TGTGCCAGCAGTTACTCGAGTTATGGGGGAGGCTACACCTTC. Protein product: CASSYSSYGGGYTF.

V is TRBV15 and J is TRBJ2-5; 8 bases fit TRBD1. The germline gives CDR1 LNHNV, CDR2 YYDKDF (reference sequence). The V and J ends lost 3 bases and 5 bases, in that order; junction bases with no gene match: 8. CDR3 size: 15 residues. The CDR3 region is CATSRVSGGAETQYF. The DNA of the CDR3 is TGTGCCACCAGCAGGGTATCAGGGGGCGCGGAGACCCAGTACTTC.

The chain has TRBV2 and TRBJ2-1; no reliable D call. The CDR3 has 14 amino acids. The germline V and J ends were trimmed by 6 bases and 1 base, with 10 bases remaining between them. Germline V gene data show CDR1 as SNHLY and CDR2 as FYNNEI. CDR3 DNA: TGTGCCAGCAGCCTCGACTCGTCCTACAATGAGCAGTTCTTC. Its protein is CASSLDSSYNEQFF.

The chain has TRBV15 and TRBJ2-2; D call uncertain. The CDR3 loop spans 15 amino acids. CDR1 LNHNV and CDR2 YYDKDF come from the germline V gene (reference sequence). Between the trimmed V and J ends, which lost 5 bases and 6 bases, there was a span of 16 bases. In DNA, the CDR3 is TGTGCCACCAGCCTTCAAAAGGTCGGGTCCGGGGAGCTGTTTTTT. Encoded protein: CATSLQKVGSGELFF.

V is TRBV25-1 and J is TRBJ1-1; no firm D call. Germline CDR1 and CDR2: MGHDK and SYGVNS. The V end lost 1 base, the J end lost 6 bases, and 9 bases lay between the germline ends. This CDR3 contains 13 residues. CDR3 region: CASSEFEGPEAFF. CDR3 bases: TGTGCCAGCAGTGAATTTGAAGGCCCTGAAGCTTTCTTT.

This clone has only a few counts. This sequence joins TRBV6-1 and TRBJ2-2, with 7 bases lining up with TRBD2. With V trimmed by 1 base and J by 4 bases, 6 bases remained unmatched. Germline loops: CDR1 MNHNS, CDR2 SASEGT. CDR3 length: 16 residues. The CDR3 region is CASSEVGLVVTGELFF. In nucleotides, the CDR3 is TGTGCCAGCAGTGAAGTTGGACTAGTGGTCACCGGGGAGCTGTTTTTT.

This chain connects TRBV5-1 to TRBJ1-1; D ambiguous. From germline, CDR1 is SGHRS and CDR2 YFSETQ. The CDR3 length is 12 residues. The germline V and J ends were trimmed by 1 base and 7 bases, with 8 bases remaining between them. The CDR3 sequence is CASSLRAGEAFF. CDR3 nucleotide sequence: TGCGCCAGCAGCTTGCGGGCAGGTGAAGCTTTCTTT. Full variable domain (missing parts from reference TRBV5-1 and TRBJ1-1): KAGVTQTPRYLIKTRGQQVTLSCSPISGHRSVSWYQQTPGQGLQFLFEYFSETQRNKGNFPGRFSGRQFSNSRSEMNVSTLELGDSALYLCASSLRAGEAFFGQGTRLTVV.

Details on this clone: The junction differs from germline at one of its ends, possibly a read error. CDR3 in DNA: TGTGCCAGCAGCTCAACAGGGAATGAAGTTAACTATGGCTGCACCTTC. Its translation: CASSSTGNEVNYGCTF. The chain employs TRBV13 and TRBJ1-2, with D possibly being TRBD1 (6 bases). There are 16 residues in the CDR3. Germline lookup yields CDR1 PRHDT and CDR2 FYEKMQ (reference sequence). Variable domain in full (rest from reference TRBV13 and TRBJ1-2): AAGVIQSPRHLIKEKRETATLKCYPIPRHDTVYWYQQGPGQDPQFLISFYEKMQSDKGSIPDRFSAQQFSDYHSELNMSSLELGDSALYFCASSSTGNEVNYGCTFGSGTRLTVV.

This clone turned up a few times. V gene TRBV12-5 combines with J gene TRBJ2-1, with D perhaps matching TRBD1 (5 bases). The CDR3 length is 14 residues. Germline V gene lookup returns CDR1 LGHNT and CDR2 FRNRAP. V was clipped by 6 bases and J by 7 bases, with 16 bases between them. The CDR3 nucleotides are TGTGCTAGTGGGCCCGGACAAGGGTCTAATGAGCAGTTCTTC. Translation gives CASGPGQGSNEQFF.

In this sample, this clone turned up a few times. This chain uses TRBV7-9 with TRBJ2-7; D is unclear. CDR3 size: 13 residues. The germline V gene has CDR1 SEHNR and CDR2 FQNEAQ (reference sequence). Trimming removed 10 bases from V and 7 bases from J, with 20 bases in between. This CDR3 reads CATSTLTPTEQYF. CDR3 nucleotide sequence: TGTGCCACCTCCACCCTCACACCTACGGAGCAGTACTTC.

V usage is TRBV4-1 and J usage is TRBJ1-2, with D tentatively TRBD1 (5 bases). Germline lookup yields CDR1 MGHRA and CDR2 YSYEKL. Trimming took off 0 bases at V and 5 bases at J, with 13 bases between the two ends. The CDR3 sequence is 15 residues long. The CDR3 DNA is TGCGCCAGCAGCCAAGATAGAGGGGTAGAGTATGGCTACACCTTC. Translated, it gives CASSQDRGVEYGYTF.

The V and J genes are TRBV9 and TRBJ1-1, with D possibly TRBD1 on 5 matching bases. The CDR3 is 12 residues long. Trimming shortened V by 3 bases and J by 7 bases, and 10 bases separated the two germline ends. Germline V gives CDR1 SGDLS, CDR2 YYNGEE. CDR3 in DNA: TGTGCCAGCAGCGGGCTAACAGGTGAAGCTTTCTTT. Encoded protein: CASSGLTGEAFF.